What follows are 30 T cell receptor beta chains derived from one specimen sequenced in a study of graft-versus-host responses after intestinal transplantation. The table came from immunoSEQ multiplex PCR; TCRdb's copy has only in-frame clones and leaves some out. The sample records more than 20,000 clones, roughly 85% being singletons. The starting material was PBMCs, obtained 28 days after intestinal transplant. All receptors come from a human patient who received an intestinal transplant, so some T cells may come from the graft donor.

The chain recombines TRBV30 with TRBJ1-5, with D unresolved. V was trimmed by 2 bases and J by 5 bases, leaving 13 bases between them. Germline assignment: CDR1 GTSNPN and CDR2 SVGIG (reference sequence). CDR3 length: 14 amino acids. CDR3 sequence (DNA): TGTGCCTGGAGTAGCGGGTATAGGGATCAGCCCCAGCATTTT. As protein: CAWSSGYRDQPQHF.

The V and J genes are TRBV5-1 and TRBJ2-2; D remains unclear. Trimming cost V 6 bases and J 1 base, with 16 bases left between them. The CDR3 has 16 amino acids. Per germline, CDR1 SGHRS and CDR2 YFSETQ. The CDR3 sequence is CASTPDDGKNTGELFF. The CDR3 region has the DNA TGCGCCAGCACCCCCGATGACGGAAAGAACACCGGGGAGCTGTTTTTT. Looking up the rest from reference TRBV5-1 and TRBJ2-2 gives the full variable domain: KAGVTQTPRYLIKTRGQQVTLSCSPISGHRSVSWYQQTPGQGLQFLFEYFSETQRNKGNFPGRFSGRQFSNSRSEMNVSTLELGDSALYLCASTPDDGKNTGELFFGEGSRLTVL.

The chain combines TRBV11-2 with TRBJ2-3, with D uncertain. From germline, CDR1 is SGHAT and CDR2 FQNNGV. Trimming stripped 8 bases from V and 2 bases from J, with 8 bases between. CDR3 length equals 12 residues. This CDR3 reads CASGATTDTQYF. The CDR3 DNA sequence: TGTGCCAGCGGCGCGACCACAGATACGCAGTATTTT.

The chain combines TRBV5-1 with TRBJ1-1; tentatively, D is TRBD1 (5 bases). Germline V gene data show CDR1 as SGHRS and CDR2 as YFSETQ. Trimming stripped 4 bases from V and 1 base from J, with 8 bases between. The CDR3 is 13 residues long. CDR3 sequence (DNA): TGCGCCAGCAGCGTAAGGGGGAACACTGAAGCTTTCTTT. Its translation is CASSVRGNTEAFF.

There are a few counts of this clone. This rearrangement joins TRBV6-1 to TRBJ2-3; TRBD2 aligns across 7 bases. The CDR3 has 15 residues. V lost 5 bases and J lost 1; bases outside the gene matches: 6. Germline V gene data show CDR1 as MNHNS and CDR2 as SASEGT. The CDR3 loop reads CASSPSGSGTDTQYF. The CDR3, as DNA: TGTGCCAGCAGTCCTAGCGGCTCAGGCACAGATACGCAGTATTTT.

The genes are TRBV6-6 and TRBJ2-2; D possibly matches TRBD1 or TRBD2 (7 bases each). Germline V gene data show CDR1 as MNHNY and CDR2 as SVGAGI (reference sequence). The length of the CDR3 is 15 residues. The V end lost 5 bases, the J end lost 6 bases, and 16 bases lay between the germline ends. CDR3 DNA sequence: TGTGCCAGCAGTCAACAGGGGAGGGACGCCGGGGAGCTGTTTTTT. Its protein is CASSQQGRDAGELFF.

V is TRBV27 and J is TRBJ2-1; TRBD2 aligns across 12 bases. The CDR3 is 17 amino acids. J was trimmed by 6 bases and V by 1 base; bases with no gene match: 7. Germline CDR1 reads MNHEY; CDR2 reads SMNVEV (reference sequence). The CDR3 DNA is TGTGCCAGCAGTTTATGGCCTAGCGGGAGGGGTAGCAATGAGCAGTTCTTC. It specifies CASSLWPSGRGSNEQFF.

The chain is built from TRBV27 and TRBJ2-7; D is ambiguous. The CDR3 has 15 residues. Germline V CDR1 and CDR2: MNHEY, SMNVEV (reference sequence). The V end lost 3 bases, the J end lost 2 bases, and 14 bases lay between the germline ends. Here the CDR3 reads CASSFGPPGPYEQYF. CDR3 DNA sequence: TGTGCCAGCAGTTTCGGACCCCCTGGACCCTACGAGCAGTACTTC.

The CDR3 DNA reads as TGCGCCAGCAGCCAAATGCCCGGAGGTTACCAAGAGACCCAGTACTTC. Translating gives CASSQMPGGYQETQYF. This chain uses TRBV4-1 with TRBJ2-5, with a weak D call TRBD2 (5 bases). Germline V lookup: CDR1 MGHRA, CDR2 YSYEKL. The CDR3 sequence is 16 residues long. V was trimmed by 2 bases and J by 0 bases, leaving 13 bases between them.

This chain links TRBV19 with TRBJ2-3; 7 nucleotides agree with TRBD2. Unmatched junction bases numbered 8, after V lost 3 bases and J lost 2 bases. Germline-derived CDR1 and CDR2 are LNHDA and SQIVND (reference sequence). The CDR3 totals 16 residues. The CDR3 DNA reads TGTGCCAGTAGTATGATAAGCGGGGTTGTCACAGATACGCAGTATTTT. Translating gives CASSMISGVVTDTQYF.

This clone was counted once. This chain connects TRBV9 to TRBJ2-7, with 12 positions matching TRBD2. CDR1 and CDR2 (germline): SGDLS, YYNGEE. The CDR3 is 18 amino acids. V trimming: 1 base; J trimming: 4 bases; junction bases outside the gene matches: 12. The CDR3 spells CASSVHQTSGSYQYEQYF. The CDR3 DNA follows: TGTGCCAGCAGCGTACATCAGACTAGCGGGAGTTATCAATACGAGCAGTACTTC. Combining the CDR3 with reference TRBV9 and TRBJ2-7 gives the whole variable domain DSGVTQTPKHLITATGQRVTLRCSPRSGDLSVYWYQQSLDQGLQFLIQYYNGEERAKGNILERFSAQQFPDLHSELNLSSLELGDSALYFCASSVHQTSGSYQYEQYFGPGTRLTVT.

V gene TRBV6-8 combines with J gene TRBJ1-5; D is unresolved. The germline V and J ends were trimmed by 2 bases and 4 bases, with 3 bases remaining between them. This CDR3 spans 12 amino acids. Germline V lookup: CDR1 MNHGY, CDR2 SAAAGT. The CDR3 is CASSYKNQPQHF. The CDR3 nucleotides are TGTGCCAGCAGTTACAAAAATCAGCCCCAGCATTTT.

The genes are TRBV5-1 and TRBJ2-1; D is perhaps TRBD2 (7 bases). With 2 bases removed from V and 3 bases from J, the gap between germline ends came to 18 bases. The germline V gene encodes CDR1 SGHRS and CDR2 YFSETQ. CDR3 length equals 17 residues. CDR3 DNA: TGCGCCAGCAGCTTTTGGGGGGCGGGAGTTAGCTACAATGAGCAGTTCTTC. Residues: CASSFWGAGVSYNEQFF.

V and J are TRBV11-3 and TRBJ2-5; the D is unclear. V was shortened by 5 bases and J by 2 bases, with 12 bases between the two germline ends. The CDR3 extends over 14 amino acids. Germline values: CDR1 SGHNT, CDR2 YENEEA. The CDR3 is CASSPRPPQETQYF. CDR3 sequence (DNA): TGTGCCAGCAGCCCCCGGCCGCCACAAGAGACCCAGTACTTC.

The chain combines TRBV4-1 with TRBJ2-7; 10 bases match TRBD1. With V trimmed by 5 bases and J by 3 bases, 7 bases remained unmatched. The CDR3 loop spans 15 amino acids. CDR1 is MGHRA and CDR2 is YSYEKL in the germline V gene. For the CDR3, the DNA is TGCGCCAGCAGCGCCGGGACAGGGGAAGACTACGAGCAGTACTTC. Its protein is CASSAGTGEDYEQYF.

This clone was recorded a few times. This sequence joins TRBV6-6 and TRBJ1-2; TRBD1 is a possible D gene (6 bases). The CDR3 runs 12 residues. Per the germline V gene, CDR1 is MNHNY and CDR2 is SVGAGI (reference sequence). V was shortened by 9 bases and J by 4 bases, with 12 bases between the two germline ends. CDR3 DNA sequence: TGTGCCAGTTTGGGGGGGGCCTATGGCTACACCTTC. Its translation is CASLGGAYGYTF.

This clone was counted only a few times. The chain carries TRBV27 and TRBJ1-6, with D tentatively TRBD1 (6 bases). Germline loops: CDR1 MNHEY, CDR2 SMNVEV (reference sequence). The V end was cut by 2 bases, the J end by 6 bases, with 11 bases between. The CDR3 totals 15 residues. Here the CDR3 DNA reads TGTGCCAGCAGTTTAATGGGGGCGAGTAATTCACCCCTCCACTTT. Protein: CASSLMGASNSPLHF.

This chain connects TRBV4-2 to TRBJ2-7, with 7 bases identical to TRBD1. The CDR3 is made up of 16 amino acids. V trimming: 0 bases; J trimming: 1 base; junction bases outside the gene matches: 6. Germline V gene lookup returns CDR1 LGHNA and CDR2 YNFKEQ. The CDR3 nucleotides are TGTGCCAGCAGCCAAGACCCCAGACAGGGATCCTACGAGCAGTACTTC. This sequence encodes CASSQDPRQGSYEQYF.

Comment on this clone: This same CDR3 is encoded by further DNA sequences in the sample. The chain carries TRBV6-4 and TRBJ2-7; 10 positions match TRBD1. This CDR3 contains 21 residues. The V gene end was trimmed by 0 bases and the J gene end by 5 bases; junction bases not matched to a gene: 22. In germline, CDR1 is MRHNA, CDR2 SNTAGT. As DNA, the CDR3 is TGTGCCAGCAGTGACTCGATCGGGACAGGGGCGCCGGGGATACCCCTCCACGAGCAGTACTTC. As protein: CASSDSIGTGAPGIPLHEQYF.

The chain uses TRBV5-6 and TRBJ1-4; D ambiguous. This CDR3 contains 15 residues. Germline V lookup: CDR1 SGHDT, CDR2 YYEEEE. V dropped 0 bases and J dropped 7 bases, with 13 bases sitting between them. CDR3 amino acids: CASSLGPRAFEKLFF. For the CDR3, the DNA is TGTGCCAGCAGCTTGGGTCCGCGAGCCTTTGAAAAACTGTTTTTT.

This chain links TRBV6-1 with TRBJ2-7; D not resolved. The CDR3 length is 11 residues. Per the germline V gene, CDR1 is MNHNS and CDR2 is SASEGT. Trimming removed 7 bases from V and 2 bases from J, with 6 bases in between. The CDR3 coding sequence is TGTGCCAGCACAGTAGCCTACGAGCAGTACTTC. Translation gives CASTVAYEQYF.

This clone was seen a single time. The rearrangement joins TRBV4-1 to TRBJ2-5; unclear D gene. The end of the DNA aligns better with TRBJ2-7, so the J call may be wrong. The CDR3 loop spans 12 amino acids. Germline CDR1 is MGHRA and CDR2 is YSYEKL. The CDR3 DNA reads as TGCGCCAGCAGCCAAGAGGGCTACGAGCAGTACTTC. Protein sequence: CASSQEGYEQYF.

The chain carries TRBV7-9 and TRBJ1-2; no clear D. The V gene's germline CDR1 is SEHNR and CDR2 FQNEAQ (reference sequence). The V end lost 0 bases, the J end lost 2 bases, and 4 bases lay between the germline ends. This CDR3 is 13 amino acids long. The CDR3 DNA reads TGTGCCAGCAGCTTAGCGCAGAACTATGGCTACACCTTC. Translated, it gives CASSLAQNYGYTF. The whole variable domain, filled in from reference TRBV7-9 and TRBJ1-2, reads DTGVSQNPRHKITKRGQNVTFRCDPISEHNRLYWYRQTLGQGPEFLTYFQNEAQLEKSRLLSDRFSAERPKGSFSTLEIQRTEQGDSAMYLCASSLAQNYGYTFGSGTRLTVV.

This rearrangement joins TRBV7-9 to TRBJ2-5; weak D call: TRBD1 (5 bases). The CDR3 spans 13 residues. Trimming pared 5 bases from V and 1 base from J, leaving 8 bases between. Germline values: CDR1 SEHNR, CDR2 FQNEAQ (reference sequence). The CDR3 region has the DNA TGTGCCAGCAGCGTCCAGGGCCAAGAGACCCAGTACTTC. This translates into CASSVQGQETQYF. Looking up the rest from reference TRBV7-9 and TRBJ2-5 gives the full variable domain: DTGVSQNPRHKITKRGQNVTFRCDPISEHNRLYWYRQTLGQGPEFLTYFQNEAQLEKSRLLSDRFSAERPKGSFSTLEIQRTEQGDSAMYLCASSVQGQETQYFGPGTRLLVL.

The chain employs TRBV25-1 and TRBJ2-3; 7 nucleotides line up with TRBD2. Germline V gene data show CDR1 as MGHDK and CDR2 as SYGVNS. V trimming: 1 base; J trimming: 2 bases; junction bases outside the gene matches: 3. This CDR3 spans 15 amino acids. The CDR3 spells CASSEFAGVTDTQYF. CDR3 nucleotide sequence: TGTGCCAGCAGTGAATTCGCGGGGGTCACAGATACGCAGTATTTT. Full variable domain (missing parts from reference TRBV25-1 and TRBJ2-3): EADIYQTPRYLVIGTGKKITLECSQTMGHDKMYWYQQDPGMELHLIHYSYGVNSTEKGDLSSESTVSRIRTEHFPLTLESARPSHTSQYLCASSEFAGVTDTQYFGPGTRLTVL.

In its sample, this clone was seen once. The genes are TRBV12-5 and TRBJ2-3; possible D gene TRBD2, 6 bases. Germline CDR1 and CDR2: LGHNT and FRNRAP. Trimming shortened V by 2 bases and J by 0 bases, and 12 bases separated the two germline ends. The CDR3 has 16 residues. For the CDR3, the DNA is TGTGCTAGTGGTTTGACCGTAGCGGTTAGCACAGATACGCAGTATTTT. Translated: CASGLTVAVSTDTQYF.

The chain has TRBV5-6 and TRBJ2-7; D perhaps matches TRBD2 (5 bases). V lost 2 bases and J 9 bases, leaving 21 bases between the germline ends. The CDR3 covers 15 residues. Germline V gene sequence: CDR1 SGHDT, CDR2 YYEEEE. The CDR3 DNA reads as TGTGCCAGCAGCTTCCGAGGGATATACCTACGAGGGCAGTACTTC. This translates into CASSFRGIYLRGQYF.

The CDR3 protein is CASSLSSGLGSYEQYF. The CDR3 DNA follows: TGTGCCAGCAGTTTATCGTCGGGGCTCGGCTCCTACGAGCAGTACTTC. The chain is built from TRBV27 and TRBJ2-7, with D tentatively TRBD1 or TRBD2 (5 bases each). V was cut by 0 bases and J by 0 bases, with 12 bases left in between. The CDR3 consists of 16 residues. Germline CDR1 and CDR2: MNHEY and SMNVEV (reference sequence).

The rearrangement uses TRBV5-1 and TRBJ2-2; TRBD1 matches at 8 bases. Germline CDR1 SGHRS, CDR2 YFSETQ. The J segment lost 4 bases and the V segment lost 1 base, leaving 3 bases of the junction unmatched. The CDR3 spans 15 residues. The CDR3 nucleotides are TGCGCCAGCAGCTTGCCTACAGGGGGCACCGGGGAGCTGTTTTTT. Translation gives CASSLPTGGTGELFF.

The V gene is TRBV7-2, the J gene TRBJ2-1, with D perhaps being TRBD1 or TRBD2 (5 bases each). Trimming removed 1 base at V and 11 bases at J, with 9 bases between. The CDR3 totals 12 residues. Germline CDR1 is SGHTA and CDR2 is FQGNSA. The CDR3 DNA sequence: TGTGCCAGCAGCTTAGTACGGGACCAGCAGTTCTTC. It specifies CASSLVRDQQFF.